This T cell receptor beta chain was captured by sequencing in a study of cytomegalovirus exposure and HLA in healthy donors. Study observations and caveats: A later analysis found that most CMV-associated TCR beta chains appeared HLA-restricted. Listed as cytomegalovirus-associated were around 160 TCR beta chains. A previous analysis found most TCR beta V segments productive roughly 87% or roughly 30% of the time.

A word on this clone: No antigen is known for it.

The length of the CDR3 is 12 residues. Trimming shortened V by 6 bases and J by 10 bases, and 13 bases separated the two germline ends. Germline CDR1 and CDR2: MNHNS and SASEGT. 60 Vbeta and 13 Jbeta primers were used in PCR. Libraries were prepared by immunoSEQ multiplex PCR; TCRdb keeps only in-frame clonotypes and omits some of them. The data show 120,000 or so clones, around three quarters seen once. The sequenced sample consisted of PBMCs. The origin of this receptor is a man aged 18 to 29 in good health and CMV-seronegative. This chain uses TRBV6-1 with TRBJ2-1, with a weak D call TRBD2 (6 bases). CDR3 bases: TGTGCCAGCAGGGGACTCCTGGTGGAGCAGTTCTTC. Residues: CASRGLLVEQFF.